Below, 25 T cell receptor beta chains from the same sample are listed, as sequenced in a study of blood T cell repertoires in COVID-19. Some clones are missing from TCRdb's copy, which holds only in-frame ones; the method was immunoSEQ multiplex PCR. The sample lists 150,000 to 200,000 clones, roughly 90% occurring once. The sample comprised PBMCs or T cells enriched from blood (not recorded which). The receptors stem from a woman aged 45-65 years who had recovered from COVID-19.

The chain uses TRBV7-9 and TRBJ2-6, with 8 bases identical to TRBD1. The V gene's germline CDR1 is SEHNR and CDR2 FQNEAQ (reference sequence). This CDR3 comprises 15 residues. V gave up 1 base and J gave up 9 bases; unmatched junction bases: 5. The chain's CDR3 is CASSLGAGGGNVLTF. The CDR3 coding sequence is TGTGCCAGCAGCTTAGGTGCAGGGGGCGGCAACGTCCTGACTTTC.

This rearrangement joins TRBV11-3 to TRBJ2-7; D not certain. The V gene's germline CDR1 is SGHNT and CDR2 YENEEA. The CDR3 covers 12 residues. Between the trimmed V and J ends, which lost 3 bases and 3 bases, there was a span of 6 bases. The CDR3 DNA reads TGTGCCAGCAGCTTGGGCTACTACGAGCAGTACTTC. This gives the protein CASSLGYYEQYF.

The CDR3 spells CASSSDSHTEAFF. CDR3 nucleotides: TGCGCCAGCAGCTCGGACAGTCACACTGAAGCTTTCTTT. The J gene is TRBJ1-1, the V gene TRBV5-1; tentative D call: TRBD1 (6 bases). Trimming cost V 3 bases and J 3 bases, with 9 bases left between them. Looked up from germline, CDR1 is SGHRS and CDR2 is YFSETQ. The CDR3 has 13 residues.

This chain uses TRBV10-3 with TRBJ1-1, with D maybe TRBD1 (6 bases). V was shortened by 5 bases and J by 2 bases, with 9 bases between the two germline ends. CDR1 and CDR2 from the germline V gene are ENHRY and SYGVKD. The CDR3 is 13 amino acids. For the CDR3, the DNA is TGTGCCATCAGTAGGACAGCTAACACTGAAGCTTTCTTT. This encodes CAISRTANTEAFF.

This chain joins TRBV20-1 and TRBJ2-5, with D tentatively TRBD1 (5 bases). Germline lookup yields CDR1 DFQATT and CDR2 SNEGSKA (reference sequence). This CDR3 has 11 amino acids. This CDR3 reads CSVGVPETQYF. As DNA, the CDR3 is TGCAGCGTAGGGGTTCCAGAGACCCAGTACTTC.

The J gene is TRBJ2-1, the V gene TRBV3-1 (or the pseudogene TRBV3-2), with TRBD2 identical over 7 bases. There are 16 residues in the CDR3. V lost 4 bases, J lost 7 bases, and 13 bases stayed unmatched. Per the germline V gene, CDR1 is LGHDT and CDR2 is YNNKEL (reference sequence). CDR3 in amino acids: CASSLASTSLTNEQFF. The CDR3 DNA sequence: TGTGCCAGCAGCCTCGCCTCGACTAGCCTAACAAATGAGCAGTTCTTC.

This chain connects TRBV21-1 to TRBJ2-3; the D call in the table, TRBD2, was not verified against the DNA. TRBV21-1 is tagged as a pseudogene. This CDR3 is 16 amino acids long. CDR3 sequence: CASSKCEGGNYDTQYF. As DNA, the CDR3 is TGTGCCAGCAGCAAATGTGAGGGAGGGAATTATGATACGCAGTATTTT.

This sequence joins TRBV6-2 or TRBV6-3 and TRBJ2-1; D is uncertain. Trimming shortened V by 1 base and J by 0 bases, and 10 bases separated the two germline ends. This CDR3 region has 16 residues. CDR1 and CDR2 (germline): MNHEY, SVGEGT. The chain's CDR3 is CASSYFNRASYNEQFF. Written as DNA, the CDR3 is TGTGCCAGCAGTTACTTCAATCGAGCCTCCTACAATGAGCAGTTCTTC.

The J gene is TRBJ2-1, the V gene TRBV9, with 10 nucleotides matching TRBD1. Germline CDR1 is SGDLS and CDR2 is YYNGEE. The CDR3 extends over 14 amino acids. V trimming: 4 bases; J trimming: 7 bases; junction bases outside the gene matches: 5. The CDR3 sequence is CASSTGDRGNEQFF. CDR3 sequence (DNA): TGTGCCAGCAGCACAGGGGACAGGGGAAATGAGCAGTTCTTC.

This chain uses TRBV10-2 with TRBJ1-5; weak D call: TRBD1 (5 bases). Germline CDR1 and CDR2: WSHSY and SAAADI. CDR3 length equals 13 residues. Trimming took 4 bases from V and 5 from J, leaving 9 bases between them. CDR3 coding DNA: TGCGCCAGCAGTGTGTGGGGGGATCAGCCCCAGCATTTT. It specifies CASSVWGDQPQHF.

This sequence joins TRBV19 and TRBJ2-5; 7 nucleotides match TRBD1. The V gene's germline CDR1 is LNHDA and CDR2 SQIVND (reference sequence). This CDR3 is 13 amino acids long. V lost 6 bases and J lost 4; bases outside the gene matches: 5. The CDR3 DNA reads TGTGCCAGTAGGGCAGGGGGTCGAGAGACCCAGTACTTC. Translation gives CASRAGGRETQYF.

This clone was recorded a few times. The rearrangement links TRBV18 to TRBJ2-3, with D hard to call. The germline V and J ends were trimmed by 6 bases and 3 bases, with 22 bases remaining between them. This CDR3 has 17 amino acids. The germline V gene has CDR1 KGHSH and CDR2 LQKENI. The DNA for the CDR3 is TGTGCCAGCTCGTCGATTACCCGACTTGTCCTAACAGATACGCAGTATTTT. Residues: CASSSITRLVLTDTQYF.

The chain has TRBV7-2 and TRBJ2-1, with D maybe TRBD2 (6 bases). The V end lost 5 bases, the J end lost 0 bases, and 8 bases lay between the germline ends. Germline values: CDR1 SGHTA, CDR2 FQGNSA. The CDR3 is 14 residues long. CDR3 nucleotides: TGTGCCAGCAGCCGGGAGAGCTCCTACAATGAGCAGTTCTTC. This codes for CASSRESSYNEQFF.

V is TRBV28 and J is TRBJ1-2, with 12 bases fitting TRBD1. J was trimmed by 8 bases and V by 1 base; bases with no gene match: 8. CDR1 MDHEN and CDR2 SYDVKM come from the germline V gene. This CDR3 region has 16 residues. The CDR3 nucleotides read TGTGCCAGCAGTTTATCCCTGGGACAGGGGGCACGGGGCTACACCTTC. This sequence encodes CASSLSLGQGARGYTF.

This clone has a single count. This chain joins TRBV10-3 and TRBJ1-4, with D perhaps TRBD1 (6 bases). The CDR3 is made up of 15 amino acids. Per germline, CDR1 ENHRY and CDR2 SYGVKD. Deletions cut 4 bases from V and 2 bases from J, with 11 bases between. The CDR3 spells CAISVGAGTNEKLFF. Here the CDR3 DNA reads TGTGCCATCAGTGTGGGGGCAGGGACTAATGAAAAACTGTTTTTT.

The V gene is TRBV6-5, the J gene TRBJ1-2; 7 nucleotides align to TRBD1. J was trimmed by 4 bases and V by 6 bases; bases with no gene match: 8. Germline V gene data show CDR1 as MNHEY and CDR2 as SVGAGI. The CDR3 length is 14 residues. CDR3 nucleotide sequence: TGTGCCAGCAGAGCTGACAGGGTTAGCTATGGCTACACCTTC. It specifies CASRADRVSYGYTF.

This clone was found once. This chain joins TRBV19 and TRBJ2-1; D might be TRBD2 (6 bases). This CDR3 spans 14 amino acids. Germline assignment: CDR1 LNHDA and CDR2 SQIVND (reference sequence). V was trimmed by 4 bases and J by 3 bases, leaving 10 bases between them. This CDR3 reads CASSRGLDYNEQFF. CDR3 nucleotides: TGTGCCAGTAGTAGGGGACTGGACTACAATGAGCAGTTCTTC.

This chain connects TRBV4-1 to TRBJ1-1; 9 bases line up with TRBD1. Germline CDR1 and CDR2: MGHRA and YSYEKL. J was trimmed by 4 bases and V by 3 bases; bases with no gene match: 12. This CDR3 is 17 amino acids long. The CDR3: CASSQGLGQGRSTEAFF. In DNA, the CDR3 is TGCGCCAGCAGCCAGGGTCTAGGACAGGGGAGGTCCACTGAAGCTTTCTTT.

The chain couples TRBV30 to TRBJ1-1, with 8 bases matching TRBD1. The CDR3 consists of 13 residues. J gave up 4 bases and V 8 bases, and 9 bases lay outside the gene matches. Germline V gene sequence: CDR1 GTSNPN, CDR2 SVGIG (reference sequence). The CDR3 DNA follows: TGTGCCCTTTCCCCCACAGGGGGCACTGAAGCTTTCTTT. It encodes CALSPTGGTEAFF. Full variable domain (remainder filled in from reference TRBV30 and TRBJ1-1): SQTIHQWPATLVQPVGSPLSLECTVEGTSNPNLYWYRQAAGRGLQLLFYSVGIGQISSEVPQNLSASRPQDRQFILSSKKLLLSDSGFYLCALSPTGGTEAFFGQGTRLTVV.

The chain carries TRBV4-1 and TRBJ1-4; TRBD1 matches 8 bases. Germline-derived CDR1 and CDR2 are MGHRA and YSYEKL. This CDR3 is 16 amino acids long. Unmatched junction bases numbered 7, after V lost 2 bases and J lost 5 bases. The CDR3 is CASSQLDRGSNEKLFF. The DNA for the CDR3 is TGCGCCAGCAGCCAACTCGACAGGGGTTCGAATGAAAAACTGTTTTTT.

In its sample, this clone was seen a few times. This chain uses TRBV28 with TRBJ2-1; D is undetermined. Trimming cost V 4 bases and J 3 bases, with 4 bases left between them. The CDR3 sequence is 12 residues long. Germline CDR1 reads MDHEN; CDR2 reads SYDVKM. CDR3 loop: CASSSYYNEQFF. CDR3 nucleotides: TGTGCCAGCAGTTCCTACTACAATGAGCAGTTCTTC.

V is TRBV18 and J is TRBJ1-4; 8 nucleotides line up with TRBD1. Germline-derived CDR1 and CDR2 are KGHSH and LQKENI. The CDR3 length is 15 residues. V was pared by 4 bases and J by 1 base, with 2 bases of the junction left unmatched. Here the CDR3 reads CASSLTGGTNEKLFF. Written as DNA, the CDR3 is TGTGCCAGCTCACTAACAGGGGGAACTAATGAAAAACTGTTTTTT.

This rearrangement joins TRBV9 to TRBJ2-1; tentative D call: TRBD2 (6 bases). Germline CDR1 SGDLS, CDR2 YYNGEE. V lost 4 bases, J lost 2 bases, and 16 bases lay in between. The CDR3 loop spans 16 amino acids. CDR3 sequence: CASSNREQAPYNEQFF. As DNA, the CDR3 is TGTGCCAGCAGCAACCGGGAGCAGGCCCCCTACAATGAGCAGTTCTTC.

This chain uses TRBV4-3 with TRBJ2-1; D is uncertain. Trimming removed 3 bases from V and 10 bases from J, with 16 bases in between. The germline gives CDR1 LGHNA, CDR2 YSLEER. The CDR3 spans 14 residues. The CDR3 bases are TGCGCCAGCAGCCAGGGCTCTCGTTCATTGGAGCAGTTCTTC. Translating gives CASSQGSRSLEQFF.

V is TRBV6-5 and J is TRBJ1-2, with 10 bases that match TRBD1. The V segment lost 6 bases and the J segment 3 bases; nucleotides outside the gene matches: 4. Germline V gene lookup returns CDR1 MNHEY and CDR2 SVGAGI. This CDR3 is 14 amino acids long. In DNA, the CDR3 is TGTGCCAGCAGGAAGACAGGGGGCTACTATGGCTACACCTTC. Translated: CASRKTGGYYGYTF.